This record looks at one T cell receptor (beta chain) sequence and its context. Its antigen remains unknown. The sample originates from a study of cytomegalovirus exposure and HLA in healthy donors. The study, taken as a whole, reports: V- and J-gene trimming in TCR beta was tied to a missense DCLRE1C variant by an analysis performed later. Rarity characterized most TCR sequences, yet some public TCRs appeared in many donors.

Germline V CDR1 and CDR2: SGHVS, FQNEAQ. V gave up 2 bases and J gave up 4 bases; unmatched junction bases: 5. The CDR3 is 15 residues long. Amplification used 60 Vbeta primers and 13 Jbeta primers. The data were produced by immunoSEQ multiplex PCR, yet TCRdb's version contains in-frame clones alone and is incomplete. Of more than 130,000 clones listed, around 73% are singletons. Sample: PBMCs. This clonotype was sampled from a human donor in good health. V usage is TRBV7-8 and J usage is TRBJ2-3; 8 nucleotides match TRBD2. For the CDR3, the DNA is TGTGCCAGCAGCTTAATCGGGACTAGGCCAGATACGCAGTATTTT. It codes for CASSLIGTRPDTQYF. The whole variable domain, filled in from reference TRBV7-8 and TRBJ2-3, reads GAGVSQSPRYKVAKRGQDVALRCDPISGHVSLFWYQQALGQGPEFLTYFQNEAQLDKSGLPSDRFFAERPEGSVSTLKIQRTQQEDSAVYLCASSLIGTRPDTQYFGPGTRLTVL.